Presented here are 15 T cell receptor beta chains from one specimen sequenced in a study of beta chain features in type 1 diabetes. Sequenced material consisted of expressed TCRB transcripts (all of the isolated RNA was reverse transcribed). Here immunoSEQ multiplex PCR was the method, and the copy in TCRdb shows in-frame clones only, minus some. The sample holds hundreds of thousands of clones, approximately 9.9% seen once. Sequences were obtained from naive CD4+ T cells from blood. Every receptor here comes from a woman aged 25 to 39 in good health.

Only a few counts were recorded for this clone. V gene TRBV29-1 combines with J gene TRBJ1-5; 10 nucleotides align to TRBD1. This CDR3 is 13 amino acids long. Germline values: CDR1 SQVTM, CDR2 ANQGSEA. Losses at the gene ends were 6 bases for V and 6 bases for J; bases not matched to a gene: 5. The CDR3 nucleotides read TGCAGCGTGAGGGGGACAGGGGCTCAGCCCCAGCATTTT. Protein product: CSVRGTGAQPQHF.

The chain is built from TRBV7-3 and TRBJ2-2, with D possibly being TRBD2 (5 bases). With 7 bases removed from V and 0 bases from J, the gap between germline ends came to 12 bases. The germline V gene has CDR1 SGHTA and CDR2 FQGTGA. The CDR3 has 15 amino acids. CDR3 region: CASTPGIANTGELFF. CDR3 nucleotide sequence: TGTGCCAGCACCCCGGGAATCGCGAACACCGGGGAGCTGTTTTTT.

The J gene is TRBJ2-5, the V gene TRBV5-4; D is unclear. Trimming stripped 2 bases from V and 1 base from J, with 9 bases between. The CDR3 loop spans 14 amino acids. Germline V lookup: CDR1 SGHNT, CDR2 YYREEE (reference sequence). CDR3 loop: CASSLVQFQETQYF. DNA of the CDR3: TGTGCCAGCAGCTTAGTCCAGTTCCAAGAGACCCAGTACTTC.

The table lists this clone with a few counts. This chain joins TRBV9 and TRBJ1-2; 9 bases are shared with TRBD1. The V gene end was trimmed by 3 bases and the J gene end by 2 bases; junction bases not matched to a gene: 5. The germline V gene encodes CDR1 SGDLS and CDR2 YYNGEE. The CDR3 runs 15 residues. The CDR3 region is CASSEGDRANYGYTF. DNA of the CDR3: TGTGCCAGCAGCGAGGGGGACAGGGCCAACTATGGCTACACCTTC. Complete variable domain (other parts from reference TRBV9 and TRBJ1-2): DSGVTQTPKHLITATGQRVTLRCSPRSGDLSVYWYQQSLDQGLQFLIQYYNGEERAKGNILERFSAQQFPDLHSELNLSSLELGDSALYFCASSEGDRANYGYTFGSGTRLTVV.

The chain carries TRBV5-1 and TRBJ2-7, with 13 bases lining up with TRBD2. Germline CDR1 is SGHRS and CDR2 is YFSETQ. The CDR3 is 15 residues long. Losses at the gene ends were 4 bases for V and 7 bases for J; bases not matched to a gene: 8. CDR3 protein: CASSPLAGGPGEQYF. The CDR3, as DNA: TGCGCCAGCAGCCCACTAGCGGGAGGGCCGGGAGAGCAGTACTTC.

The genes are TRBV29-1 and TRBJ2-1; TRBD1 is a possible D gene (6 bases). The CDR3 runs to 15 residues. Germline CDR1 and CDR2: SQVTM and ANQGSEA. V lost 6 bases and J lost 1, with 16 bases in between. DNA of the CDR3: TGCAGCGTAGGACAGAGGGGTAGATCCTACAATGAGCAGTTCTTC. Translated, it gives CSVGQRGRSYNEQFF.

The chain uses TRBV2 and TRBJ2-2, with a weak D call TRBD1 (5 bases). V was clipped by 7 bases and J by 4 bases, with 10 bases between them. The germline V gene has CDR1 SNHLY and CDR2 FYNNEI. The CDR3 is 13 amino acids. CDR3 nucleotide sequence: TGTGCCAGCACCGAGCAGGGCACCGGGGAGCTGTTTTTT. Protein product: CASTEQGTGELFF.

Only a few counts were recorded for this clone. The V gene is TRBV7-9, the J gene TRBJ2-1, with 9 bases matching TRBD1. V lost 5 bases and J lost 5; bases outside the gene matches: 7. CDR3 length: 15 amino acids. Germline V gene lookup returns CDR1 SEHNR and CDR2 FQNEAQ (reference sequence). The chain's CDR3 is CASSETGTGNNEQFF. The CDR3 DNA sequence: TGTGCCAGCAGCGAAACCGGGACAGGGAACAATGAGCAGTTCTTC.

This clone has more than one count but fewer than ten. The rearrangement links TRBV28 to TRBJ1-2, with TRBD1 as a possible D gene (5 bases). There are 12 residues in the CDR3. Germline V gene data show CDR1 as MDHEN and CDR2 as SYDVKM. Trimming took 1 base from V and 6 from J, leaving 6 bases between them. The CDR3 nucleotides are TGTGCCAGCAGTTTATTAGGGGATGGCTACACCTTC. It encodes CASSLLGDGYTF.

This clone was seen a few times. The CDR3 is CASSPDTGNTGELFF. Here the CDR3 DNA reads TGTGCCAGCAGCCCGGACACCGGGAACACCGGGGAGCTGTTTTTT. The rearrangement links TRBV7-9 to TRBJ2-2; tentative D call: TRBD1 (5 bases). The CDR3 totals 15 residues. Trimming took off 5 bases at V and 1 base at J, with 11 bases between the two ends. Germline V gene data show CDR1 as SEHNR and CDR2 as FQNEAQ (reference sequence).

This chain joins TRBV7-2 and TRBJ1-2; maybe TRBD1 (5 bases). The CDR3 is made up of 14 amino acids. The V end was cut by 1 base, the J end by 4 bases, with 10 bases between. Germline loops: CDR1 SGHTA, CDR2 FQGNSA. CDR3 nucleotides: TGTGCCAGCAGCTTAGGGGGGGAGGGCTATGGCTACACCTTC. It is translated as CASSLGGEGYGYTF.

This clone was seen more than once but under ten times. The rearrangement links TRBV9 to TRBJ2-5; 7 bases match TRBD1. Trimming cost V 3 bases and J 1 base; bases outside gene matches: 3. From germline, CDR1 is SGDLS and CDR2 YYNGEE. The CDR3 contains 14 residues. This chain's CDR3 is CASSGGDSQETQYF. The DNA for the CDR3 is TGTGCCAGCAGCGGAGGGGACAGCCAAGAGACCCAGTACTTC.

In this sample, this clone turned up a few times. V and J are TRBV5-1 and TRBJ1-5, with D possibly matching TRBD1 (5 bases). The CDR3 length is 14 residues. CDR1 SGHRS and CDR2 YFSETQ come from the germline V gene. V was clipped by 5 bases and J by 6 bases, with 15 bases between them. CDR3 sequence reads: CASSSNPGIQPQHF. CDR3 DNA: TGCGCCAGCAGTTCTAATCCAGGGATTCAGCCCCAGCATTTT.

The sample holds a few counts of this clone. V and J are TRBV7-3 and TRBJ2-1, with 13 nucleotides matching TRBD2. CDR1 and CDR2 from the germline V gene are SGHTA and FQGTGA. V shed 5 bases, J shed 9 bases, and the junction held 7 bases outside the gene matches. The CDR3 is made up of 15 amino acids. Here the CDR3 reads CASSRTSGRSSEQFF. The CDR3 DNA follows: TGTGCCAGCAGCCGGACTAGCGGGAGATCTAGTGAGCAGTTCTTC. Together with reference TRBV7-3 and TRBJ2-1, the CDR3 gives the full variable domain: GAGVSQTPSNKVTEKGKYVELRCDPISGHTALYWYRQSLGQGPEFLIYFQGTGAADDSGLPNDRFFAVRPEGSVSTLKIQRTERGDSAVYLCASSRTSGRSSEQFFGPGTRLTVL.

The rearrangement links TRBV19 to TRBJ2-5, with D unclear. CDR1 and CDR2 from the germline V gene are LNHDA and SQIVND (reference sequence). Trimming removed 7 bases from V and 5 bases from J, with 8 bases in between. This CDR3 has 11 amino acids. CDR3 in DNA: TGTGCCAGTATCTTCGGGGAGACCCAGTACTTC. Translated, it gives CASIFGETQYF. Variable domain in full (rest from reference TRBV19 and TRBJ2-5): DGGITQSPKYLFRKEGQNVTLSCEQNLNHDAMYWYRQDPGQGLRLIYYSQIVNDFQKGDIAEGYSVSREKKESFPLTVTSAQKNPTAFYLCASIFGETQYFGPGTRLLVL.